Many counts were recorded for the clone carrying this T cell receptor (beta chain). The CDR3 is 13 amino acids. After removal of 8 bases from V and 7 bases from J, the junction contained 4 bases not matched to a gene. Germline V gene sequence: CDR1 SNHLY, CDR2 FYNNEI. The data were produced by immunoSEQ multiplex PCR, yet TCRdb's version contains in-frame clones alone and is incomplete. The sample carries about 68,000 clones, 92% recorded once. The data originate from a study of T cell changes during pregnancy in multiple sclerosis. This specimen was peripheral blood, taken after pregnancy. The receptor was derived from a female donor in good health, enrolled as a control in a pregnancy study. The rearrangement joins TRBV2 to TRBJ1-4, with TRBD1 matching 10 bases. The CDR3 DNA reads as TGTGCCAGCCGGGGACAGGGGTTTGAAAAACTGTTTTTT. Protein: CASRGQGFEKLFF.